This T cell receptor beta chain originates from a study of esophageal squamous cell carcinoma under preoperative chemotherapy. Whole-study context: TCR repertoires were profiled from both peripheral blood T cells and tumor-infiltrating lymphocytes.

Time point noted: before preoperative PTX-NDP chemotherapy. Germline CDR1 and CDR2: SGHTA and FQGTGA. The CDR3 loop spans 15 amino acids. Trimming removed 5 bases from V and 0 bases from J; junction bases left unmatched: 4. Via MiXCR, TCRdb re-called the PCR reads, giving one row per CDR3 protein. The table records roughly 15,000 distinct CDR3 sequences, roughly half of them present only once. Whole-study results and caveats: Post-treatment tumor-infiltrating lymphocytes appeared partly derived from peripheral T cells migrating into the tumor. Paclitaxel-nedaplatin therapy caused immediate, substantial clonotype frequency changes. Tumor-infiltrating lymphocytes showed no significant post-chemotherapy TCR diversity increase, unlike peripheral T cells.

To note about this clonotype: The antigen is not known.

The sample was acquired from a patient given preoperative chemotherapy. This chain connects TRBV7-3 to TRBJ2-3; 8 bases match TRBD1. This sequence was found in a human donor with esophageal squamous cell carcinoma. The donor label of this sample is uncertain. The CDR3 nucleotides are TGTGCCAGCAGCAACACAGGGGGTAGCACAGATACGCAGTATTTT. It yields the protein CASSNTGGSTDTQYF.